This TCR beta chain was captured by sequencing in a study of T cell changes during pregnancy in multiple sclerosis. Libraries were prepared by immunoSEQ multiplex PCR; TCRdb keeps only in-frame clonotypes and omits some of them. This table has roughly 80,000 clones, 93% appearing once. The germline V and J ends were trimmed by 1 base and 2 bases, with 10 bases remaining between them. Germline V gene lookup returns CDR1 MNHNS and CDR2 SASEGT. This CDR3 has 15 amino acids. The receptor was isolated from a female donor with multiple sclerosis, enrolled in a pregnancy study. The specimen comprised peripheral blood, sampled in the second trimester of pregnancy. The chain uses TRBV6-1 and TRBJ2-3, with D possibly being TRBD2 (5 bases). Here the CDR3 reads CASSEGFGDTDTQYF. Here the CDR3 DNA reads TGTGCCAGCAGTGAAGGGTTCGGGGACACAGATACGCAGTATTTT.